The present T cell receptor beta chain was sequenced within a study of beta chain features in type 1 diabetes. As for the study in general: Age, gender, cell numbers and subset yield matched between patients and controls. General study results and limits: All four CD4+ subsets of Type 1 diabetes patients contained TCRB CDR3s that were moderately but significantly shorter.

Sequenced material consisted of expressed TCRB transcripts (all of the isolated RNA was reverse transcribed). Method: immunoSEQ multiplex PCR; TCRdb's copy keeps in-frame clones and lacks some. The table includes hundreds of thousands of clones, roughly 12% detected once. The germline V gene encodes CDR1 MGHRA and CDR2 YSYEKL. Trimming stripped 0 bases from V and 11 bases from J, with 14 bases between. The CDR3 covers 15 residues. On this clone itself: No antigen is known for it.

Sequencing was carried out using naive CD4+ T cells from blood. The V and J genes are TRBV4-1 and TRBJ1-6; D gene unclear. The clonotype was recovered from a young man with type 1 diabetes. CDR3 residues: CASSQEVQLRAPLHF. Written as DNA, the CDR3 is TGCGCCAGCAGCCAAGAGGTACAGCTGAGAGCACCCCTCCACTTT.